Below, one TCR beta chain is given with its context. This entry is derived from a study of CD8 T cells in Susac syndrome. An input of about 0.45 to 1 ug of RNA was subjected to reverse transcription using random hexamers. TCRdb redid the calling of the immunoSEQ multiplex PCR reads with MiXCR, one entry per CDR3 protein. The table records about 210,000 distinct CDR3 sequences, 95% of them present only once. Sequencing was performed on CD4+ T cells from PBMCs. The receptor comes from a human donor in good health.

The CDR3 DNA sequence: TGTGCCAGCAGCATAGCCCGTACCGGGGAGCTGTTTTTT. Its translation: CASSIARTGELFF. This sequence joins TRBV21-1 and TRBJ2-2. TRBV21-1 is described as a pseudogene. The CDR3 spans 13 residues.